This entry lists 11 T cell receptor beta chains sequenced from one sample in a study of identical twins. Using its own MiXCR run on the 5' RACE reads, TCRdb lists one record per CDR3 protein. The sample has around 680,000 distinct CDR3 sequences; about 9.4% are singletons. The sample was also linked to a second study, of yellow fever vaccine responses in identical twins.

The material sequenced was PBMCs. The receptors were sampled from a young woman in good health.

The chain has TRBV11-2 and TRBJ2-7; perhaps D is TRBD1 or TRBD2 (6 bases each). Germline CDR1 and CDR2: SGHAT and FQNNGV. CDR3 length: 14 amino acids. Trimming left V 5 bases short and J 5 bases short, with 16 bases between. The CDR3 protein is CASSPPRGRDEQYF. CDR3 in DNA: TGTGCCAGCAGCCCACCCCGGGGGCGGGACGAGCAGTACTTC.

This clonotype occurred a few times. CDR3 region: CASSLEGQGTGYTF. DNA for the CDR3: TGCGCCAGCAGCTTGGAGGGACAGGGGACCGGCTACACCTTC. The chain carries TRBV5-1 and TRBJ1-2, with 10 bases aligning to TRBD1. Germline assignment: CDR1 SGHRS and CDR2 YFSETQ. V was pared by 0 bases and J by 8 bases, with 4 bases of the junction left unmatched. The CDR3 is made up of 14 amino acids.

This clonotype turned up a few times. The chain carries TRBV20-1 and TRBJ2-5; the match to TRBD2 covers 8 bases. This CDR3 spans 14 amino acids. In germline, CDR1 is DFQATT, CDR2 SNEGSKA (reference sequence). V lost 6 bases, J lost 0 bases, and 6 bases stayed unmatched. As DNA, the CDR3 is TGCAGTGCCTCGCGGGAGGTGTACCAAGAGACCCAGTACTTC. It translates to CSASREVYQETQYF.

In its sample, this clonotype was seen many times. The rearrangement joins TRBV28 to TRBJ2-7, with D possibly TRBD2 on 6 matching bases. With 5 bases removed from V and 3 bases from J, the gap between germline ends came to 11 bases. The germline V gene encodes CDR1 MDHEN and CDR2 SYDVKM. CDR3 length: 13 amino acids. DNA for the CDR3: TGTGCCAGCAGTCCCTGGGACTTCTACGAGCAGTACTTC. Protein product: CASSPWDFYEQYF.

The J gene is TRBJ2-1, the V gene TRBV27; 8 nucleotides agree with TRBD2. The germline V gene encodes CDR1 MNHEY and CDR2 SMNVEV (reference sequence). The CDR3 length is 14 residues. With 1 base clipped from V and 6 bases from J, the junction kept 2 bases outside the gene matches. The DNA for the CDR3 is TGTGCCAGCAGTTTATTTGCGGGGGGCAATGAGCAGTTCTTC. This codes for CASSLFAGGNEQFF.

The chain uses TRBV4-1 and TRBJ1-2; 10 positions match TRBD1. Germline V gene sequence: CDR1 MGHRA, CDR2 YSYEKL. CDR3 length equals 14 residues. Trimming removed 0 bases from V and 6 bases from J; junction bases left unmatched: 1. CDR3 sequence: CASSQEGTGDGYTF. In DNA, the CDR3 is TGCGCCAGCAGCCAAGAGGGGACAGGGGATGGCTACACCTTC.

The J gene is TRBJ2-3, the V gene TRBV7-2; TRBD1 might be the D (6 bases). This CDR3 region has 17 residues. V lost 5 bases to trimming and J lost 0 bases, with 18 bases between them. In germline, CDR1 is SGHTA, CDR2 FQGNSA. The CDR3 coding sequence is TGTGCCAGCAGCCCTTTCAGGGGCACTACTAGCACAGATACGCAGTATTTT. This sequence encodes CASSPFRGTTSTDTQYF.

The chain joins TRBV20-1 to TRBJ2-7; D is possibly TRBD2 (5 bases). Looked up from germline, CDR1 is DFQATT and CDR2 is SNEGSKA (reference sequence). CDR3 length: 12 amino acids. V was trimmed by 4 bases and J by 3 bases, leaving 10 bases between them. The CDR3 bases are TGCAGTGCTATACTAGGTAACTACGAGCAGTACTTC. This translates into CSAILGNYEQYF.

V and J are TRBV9 and TRBJ1-2; D possibly corresponds to TRBD1 (5 bases). The germline V gene encodes CDR1 SGDLS and CDR2 YYNGEE. Trimming took 0 bases from V and 5 from J, leaving 11 bases between them. The CDR3 runs 14 residues. The CDR3 nucleotides read TGTGCCAGCAGCGTAGGTGAGGGGCTATATGGCTACACCTTC. This codes for CASSVGEGLYGYTF.

In this sample, this clonotype turned up a few times. J is TRBJ2-1 and V is TRBV9; 9 bases map to TRBD2. Germline loops: CDR1 SGDLS, CDR2 YYNGEE. Germline trimming cut 4 bases from V and 4 bases from J; bases unmatched to any gene: 15. This CDR3 is 18 amino acids long. DNA of the CDR3: TGTGCCAGCAGCCCACAGCCCTTGCGGGAGGGCCGTTACAATGAGCAGTTCTTC. Translating gives CASSPQPLREGRYNEQFF.

This clonotype was detected ten times or more. V gene TRBV12-3 or TRBV12-4 combines with J gene TRBJ2-4, with TRBD2 as a possible D gene (7 bases). The CDR3 runs 11 residues. The V end lost 8 bases, the J end lost 11 bases, and 13 bases lay between the germline ends. The CDR3 nucleotides are TGTGCCAGCTCCTGGGAGGGGGTTCAGTACTTC. Translated: CASSWEGVQYF.